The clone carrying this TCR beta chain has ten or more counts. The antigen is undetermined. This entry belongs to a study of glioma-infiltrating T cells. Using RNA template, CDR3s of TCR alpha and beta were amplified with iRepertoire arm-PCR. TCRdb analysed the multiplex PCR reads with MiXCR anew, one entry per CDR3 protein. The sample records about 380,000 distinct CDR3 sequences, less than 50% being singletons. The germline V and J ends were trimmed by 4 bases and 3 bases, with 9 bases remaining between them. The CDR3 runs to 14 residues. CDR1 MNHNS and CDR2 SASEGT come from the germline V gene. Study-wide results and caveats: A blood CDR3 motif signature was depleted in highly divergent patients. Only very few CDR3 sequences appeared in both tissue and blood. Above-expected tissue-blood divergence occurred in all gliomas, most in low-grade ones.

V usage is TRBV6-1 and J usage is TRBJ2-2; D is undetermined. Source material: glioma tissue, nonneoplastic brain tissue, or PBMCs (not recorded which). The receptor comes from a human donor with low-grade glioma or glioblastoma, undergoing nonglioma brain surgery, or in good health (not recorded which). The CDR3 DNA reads TGTGCCAGCAGTGTCCGGAAGGACACCGGGGAGCTGTTTTTT. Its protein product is CASSVRKDTGELFF.